This T cell receptor (beta chain) was sequenced during a study of blood T cell repertoires in COVID-19. About the study: Sites across the United States, Italy and Spain contributed samples from acute and convalescent COVID-19. T cells, B-cell-depleted T cells, or PBMCs supplied cDNA or gDNA.

In the source study's methods: For nucleated cells, counts were estimated from reference gene primer amplification. Sequenced by immunoSEQ multiplex PCR; TCRdb stores in-frame clones only, minus some. Clone size and the V and J calls come from that table; the DNA yielded D and trimming. Of 150,000 to 200,000 clones listed, about 86% are singletons. The CDR3 is 14 amino acids. The ends lost 8 bases at V and 7 bases at J; junction bases unmatched: 12. Germline CDR1 reads MNHNY; CDR2 reads SVGAGI (reference sequence). The receptor was isolated from a woman aged 25 to 45 with active or convalescent COVID-19. Sample: peripheral blood. The chain is built from TRBV6-6 and TRBJ2-7, with 9 bases that match TRBD2. The CDR3 loop is CASERASGMREQYF. The CDR3 nucleotides are TGTGCCAGCGAGCGGGCTAGCGGGATGCGGGAGCAGTACTTC.